This T cell receptor (beta chain) emerged from a study of T cell responses to AZD1222 COVID-19 vaccine. General study results and limits: Spike-specific TCR repertoires showed rising breadth and depth after two AZD1222 doses.

About this clone itself: Its specificity is unknown.

This table comes from immunoSEQ multiplex PCR, and its TCRdb copy is limited to in-frame clones, with some not included. The top ten hold about 5% of the sample, which has about 130,000 clones, about 93% seen once. V lost 2 bases and J 4 bases, leaving 11 bases between the germline ends. Germline V gene sequence: CDR1 LNHDA, CDR2 SQIVND (reference sequence). CDR3 length: 14 residues. This sequence joins TRBV19 and TRBJ1-2; no clear D gene. This TCR was recovered from an adult in good health. The material sequenced was peripheral blood, taken on day 0 of AZD1222 vaccination. CDR3: CASSIPVGGYGYTF. The CDR3 nucleotides read TGTGCCAGTAGTATACCCGTCGGCGGCTATGGCTACACCTTC.